This passage covers 15 T cell receptor beta chains from one sample sequenced in a study of siplizumab effects on memory and regulatory T cells (dated by TCRdb to 2018 to 2020). To prepare the library, the immunoSEQ multiplex PCR assay was applied. TCRdb took this table from immuneACCESS and kept in-frame rearrangements with V and J called. Such tables lack part of the clones; where checked against another copy, unresolved V genes explain under half of the gap, and the rest is unexplained. Here the sample has about 120,000 clones; approximately 92% occur a single time. Of the sample, 1.3% is held by the ten largest clones. Sample: CD4+ T cells sorted from blood. Receptor source: a human donor in good health.

V is TRBV27 and J is TRBJ1-1, with 7 positions matching TRBD1. There are 18 residues in the CDR3. Germline loops: CDR1 MNHEY, CDR2 SMNVEV (reference sequence). The trim removed 6 bases at V and 0 bases at J, leaving 16 bases unmatched. CDR3 DNA sequence: TGTGCCAGCAGCAAACAACTTCTTGGGACAGCCATGAACACTGAAGCTTTCTTT. Translating gives CASSKQLLGTAMNTEAFF.

The chain recombines TRBV19 with TRBJ2-7; D possibly uses TRBD1 or TRBD2 (5 bases each). Trimming took off 7 bases at V and 6 bases at J, with 16 bases between the two ends. The germline gives CDR1 LNHDA, CDR2 SQIVND (reference sequence). The CDR3 totals 13 residues. The CDR3 region is CASTTRGLGEQYF. The DNA for the CDR3 is TGTGCCAGTACCACTAGGGGCCTGGGCGAGCAGTACTTC. Combining the CDR3 with reference TRBV19 and TRBJ2-7 gives the whole variable domain DGGITQSPKYLFRKEGQNVTLSCEQNLNHDAMYWYRQDPGQGLRLIYYSQIVNDFQKGDIAEGYSVSREKKESFPLTVTSAQKNPTAFYLCASTTRGLGEQYFGPGTRLTVT.

The chain recombines TRBV2 with TRBJ1-5; possible D gene TRBD1, 6 bases. The CDR3 contains 18 residues. With 0 bases removed from V and 2 bases from J, the gap between germline ends came to 17 bases. Germline V gene sequence: CDR1 SNHLY, CDR2 FYNNEI. CDR3 coding DNA: TGTGCCAGCAGTGAAGCTTCGGGCAGGGGATTTGGCAATCAGCCCCAGCATTTT. Translating gives CASSEASGRGFGNQPQHF.

The gene calls are TRBV11-3 and TRBJ2-3; 10 bases map to TRBD1. Germline V lookup: CDR1 SGHNT, CDR2 YENEEA. V dropped 4 bases and J dropped 6; count of bases not matched to a gene: 7. This CDR3 spans 15 amino acids. CDR3: CASSSGDRGPDTQYF. CDR3 nucleotides: TGTGCCAGCAGCTCAGGGGACAGGGGACCTGATACGCAGTATTTT.

The chain has TRBV6-1 and TRBJ2-3; D not resolved. Looked up from germline, CDR1 is MNHNS and CDR2 is SASEGT. V shed 1 base and J shed 8 bases, with 10 bases lying between them. This CDR3 contains 13 residues. CDR3 in DNA: TGTGCCAGCAGTGAAGGGTTCCCCAGTACGCAGTATTTT. It encodes CASSEGFPSTQYF.

In its sample, this clone was seen once. The chain couples TRBV2 to TRBJ2-7; TRBD1 matches at 7 bases. This CDR3 has 15 residues. J lost 1 base, V lost 3 bases, and 6 bases had no gene match. Per the germline V gene, CDR1 is SNHLY and CDR2 is FYNNEI. CDR3 region: CASSDLTGNSYEQYF. The CDR3 DNA sequence: TGTGCCAGCAGTGATCTGACAGGGAATTCCTACGAGCAGTACTTC.

This chain connects TRBV11-2 to TRBJ2-5; D is unclear. CDR3 size: 15 residues. Trimming shortened V by 4 bases and J by 2 bases, and 14 bases separated the two germline ends. Germline V gives CDR1 SGHAT, CDR2 FQNNGV. In DNA, the CDR3 is TGTGCCAGCAGCTCGAGACTCGCGGAACAAGAGACCCAGTACTTC. Translating gives CASSSRLAEQETQYF.

The chain carries TRBV7-3 and TRBJ2-2, with D tentatively TRBD1 (6 bases). Germline V CDR1 and CDR2: SGHTA, FQGTGA. The V end was cut by 5 bases, the J end by 6 bases, with 13 bases between. The CDR3 loop spans 14 amino acids. CDR3 sequence: CASSPRGSAGELFF. In DNA form, the CDR3 reads TGTGCCAGCAGCCCCAGGGGATCAGCCGGGGAGCTGTTTTTT. Variable domain in full (rest from reference TRBV7-3 and TRBJ2-2): GAGVSQTPSNKVTEKGKYVELRCDPISGHTALYWYRQSLGQGPEFLIYFQGTGAADDSGLPNDRFFAVRPEGSVSTLKIQRTERGDSAVYLCASSPRGSAGELFFGEGSRLTVL.

This chain joins TRBV9 and TRBJ1-4; TRBD1 aligns across 9 bases. The CDR3 consists of 18 residues. V dropped 1 base and J dropped 4; count of bases not matched to a gene: 11. Germline-derived CDR1 and CDR2 are SGDLS and YYNGEE. Here the CDR3 reads CASSVTVEQGAGNEKLFF. For the CDR3, the DNA is TGTGCCAGCAGCGTAACCGTTGAACAGGGGGCGGGTAATGAAAAACTGTTTTTT.

This chain joins TRBV5-1 and TRBJ1-2; possible D gene TRBD1, 6 bases. The CDR3 spans 13 residues. V lost 2 bases, J lost 8 bases, and 13 bases lay in between. Germline V lookup: CDR1 SGHRS, CDR2 YFSETQ. The CDR3 DNA reads as TGCGCCAGCAGCTTAGAACAGGGAGACGGCTACACCTTC. Amino acids: CASSLEQGDGYTF.

The rearrangement joins TRBV5-6 to TRBJ1-5; no clear D gene. The CDR3 spans 13 residues. V was pared by 4 bases and J by 9 bases, with 14 bases between. The germline V gene encodes CDR1 SGHDT and CDR2 YYEEEE. In nucleotides, the CDR3 is TGTGCCAGCAGCCTTCTTCTGGGTGGGCCCCAGCATTTT. Translated: CASSLLLGGPQHF.

The V and J genes are TRBV6-1 and TRBJ2-2; D not resolved. With 4 bases removed from V and 3 bases from J, the gap between germline ends came to 9 bases. Germline lookup yields CDR1 MNHNS and CDR2 SASEGT. The CDR3 runs 14 residues. CDR3 sequence reads: CASSVLRYTGELFF. The DNA of the CDR3 is TGTGCCAGCAGTGTTTTGCGTTACACCGGGGAGCTGTTTTTT.

The genes are TRBV4-2 and TRBJ2-2; D call uncertain. Germline values: CDR1 LGHNA, CDR2 YNFKEQ. The CDR3 loop spans 14 amino acids. Trimming pared 0 bases from V and 4 bases from J, leaving 6 bases between. The CDR3 is CASSQDPLTGELFF. The CDR3 nucleotides are TGTGCCAGCAGCCAAGATCCCCTCACCGGGGAGCTGTTTTTT.

This chain connects TRBV30 to TRBJ2-7; tentative D call: TRBD2 (5 bases). Germline CDR1 GTSNPN, CDR2 SVGIG (reference sequence). The CDR3 is made up of 13 amino acids. V was cut by 0 bases and J by 7 bases, with 13 bases left in between. In DNA, the CDR3 is TGTGCCTGGAGTGTATCCTACAGCGGTGAGCAGTACTTC. Translated: CAWSVSYSGEQYF.

About this clone itself: The same CDR3 is also encoded by other DNA sequences in this sample. J is TRBJ1-5 and V is TRBV7-9; TRBD1 matches at 7 bases. V gave up 1 base and J gave up 6 bases; unmatched junction bases: 3. Germline CDR1 is SEHNR and CDR2 is FQNEAQ (reference sequence). The CDR3 covers 14 residues. The CDR3 bases are TGTGCCAGCAGCTTAGGACAGGGCGGTCAGCCCCAGCATTTT. Translated: CASSLGQGGQPQHF.